These 14 T cell receptor beta chains came from one sample sequenced in a study of blood T cells in healthy people across ages. Then a second PCR, running roughly 6 to 12 cycles, was carried out with a sample-barcoded 5' primer and a J-beta primer mix. One entry per CDR3 protein results from TCRdb running MiXCR on the 5' RACE reads. Of 850,000 to 1,000,000 distinct CDR3 sequences listed, around 54% are singletons. Sequencing used blood. These receptors were collected from an older woman in good health.

V is TRBV6-2 or TRBV6-3 and J is TRBJ2-1; possibly TRBD2 for D (6 bases). The V end was cut by 5 bases, the J end by 5 bases, with 19 bases between. CDR1 is MNHEY, CDR2 SVGEGT, per germline. This CDR3 is built from 16 residues. In nucleotides, the CDR3 is TGTGCCAGCAGTCTTGATCGGGGGAGGATCAACAATGAGCAGTTCTTC. Amino acid sequence: CASSLDRGRINNEQFF.

The chain combines TRBV5-1 with TRBJ2-1; the D is unclear. The CDR3 totals 15 residues. Deletions cut 3 bases from V and 8 bases from J, with 18 bases between. Germline values: CDR1 SGHRS, CDR2 YFSETQ. CDR3 loop: CASSSTVRSRDEQFF. As DNA, the CDR3 is TGCGCCAGCAGCTCGACGGTAAGAAGTAGGGATGAGCAGTTCTTC.

This clonotype was seen many times. The rearrangement joins TRBV10-3 to TRBJ1-6; no clear D. CDR1 is ENHRY, CDR2 SYGVKD, per germline. This CDR3 is 13 amino acids long. The ends were cut back, 6 bases at V and 7 bases at J, with 10 bases in the middle. The CDR3 sequence: CAIRRTVNSPLHF. The DNA for the CDR3 is TGTGCCATCAGAAGGACGGTCAATTCACCCCTCCACTTT.

This clonotype has just a few counts. J is TRBJ2-7 and V is TRBV2; a possible D gene is TRBD1 (5 bases). The germline gives CDR1 SNHLY, CDR2 FYNNEI. V shed 7 bases and J shed 0 bases, with 13 bases lying between them. CDR3 length: 14 amino acids. In nucleotides, the CDR3 is TGTGCCAGCATTACGGCAGGACACTCCTACGAGCAGTACTTC. Translated: CASITAGHSYEQYF.

The table lists this clonotype with a count of one. The V and J genes are TRBV18 and TRBJ2-1; 7 bases map to TRBD1. CDR1 is KGHSH and CDR2 is LQKENI in the germline V gene. The CDR3 totals 23 residues. Trimming removed 3 bases from V and 1 base from J; junction bases left unmatched: 27. For the CDR3, the DNA is TGTGCCAGCTCACCGGACAGTCCAGGGGGTAAAACCCTCCCTCGTAGGTCCTACAATGAGCAGTTCTTC. It yields the protein CASSPDSPGGKTLPRRSYNEQFF. Together with reference TRBV18 and TRBJ2-1, the CDR3 gives the full variable domain: NAGVMQNPRHLVRRRGQEARLRCSPMKGHSHVYWYRQLPEEGLKFMVYLQKENIIDESGMPKERFSAEFPKEGPSILRIQQVVRGDSAAYFCASSPDSPGGKTLPRRSYNEQFFGPGTRLTVL.

This clonotype has only a few counts. This chain uses TRBV9 with TRBJ2-7, with a tentative D call TRBD2 (6 bases). The CDR3 spans 14 residues. CDR1 is SGDLS and CDR2 is YYNGEE in the germline V gene. The V end was cut by 0 bases, the J end by 3 bases, with 10 bases between. For the CDR3, the DNA is TGTGCCAGCAGCGTAGGAGGCGGGGACTACGAGCAGTACTTC. This sequence encodes CASSVGGGDYEQYF.

There are a few counts of this clonotype. The V gene is TRBV4-2, the J gene TRBJ2-4; 9 bases fit TRBD2. The CDR3 is 13 residues long. In germline, CDR1 is LGHNA, CDR2 YNFKEQ. Germline trimming cut 1 base from V and 10 bases from J; bases unmatched to any gene: 2. CDR3 DNA sequence: TGTGCCAGCAGCCAAGGACTAGCGGATATTCAGTACTTC. This sequence encodes CASSQGLADIQYF.

The gene calls are TRBV6-5 and TRBJ1-2, with TRBD1 matching 8 bases. Germline loops: CDR1 MNHEY, CDR2 SVGAGI. The V and J ends lost 5 bases and 7 bases, in that order; junction bases with no gene match: 9. The CDR3 has 14 amino acids. The CDR3 DNA follows: TGTGCCAGCAGTCCCCTAGGGACAGGTTCTGGCTACACCTTC. Amino acid sequence: CASSPLGTGSGYTF.

The chain joins TRBV4-1 to TRBJ2-3; 13 nucleotides match TRBD2. Germline-derived CDR1 and CDR2 are MGHRA and YSYEKL. The CDR3 sequence is 17 residues long. Germline trimming cut 0 bases from V and 5 bases from J; bases unmatched to any gene: 5. The CDR3 is CASSQEGLAGVRDTQYF. The CDR3 DNA is TGCGCCAGCAGCCAAGAAGGACTAGCGGGAGTCAGAGATACGCAGTATTTT.

The gene calls are TRBV4-1 and TRBJ1-1; D is uncertain. The CDR3 is made up of 17 amino acids. The ends were cut back, 4 bases at V and 6 bases at J, with 24 bases in the middle. Germline V lookup: CDR1 MGHRA, CDR2 YSYEKL. The CDR3 DNA follows: TGCGCCAGCAGCCGCCTAAACGGCGCTTGGGTAATTGCTGAAGCTTTCTTT. It yields the protein CASSRLNGAWVIAEAFF.

The chain has TRBV7-9 and TRBJ1-2; 7 nucleotides match TRBD1. The V gene end was trimmed by 5 bases and the J gene end by 4 bases; junction bases not matched to a gene: 10. CDR3 size: 15 residues. Germline V lookup: CDR1 SEHNR, CDR2 FQNEAQ (reference sequence). The CDR3 loop reads CASSDGTELFYGYTF. In DNA form, the CDR3 reads TGTGCCAGCAGCGATGGGACAGAACTTTTCTATGGCTACACCTTC.

This clonotype was seen only a few times. The chain carries TRBV7-2 and TRBJ2-3, with D hard to call. The CDR3 consists of 15 residues. Germline-derived CDR1 and CDR2 are SGHTA and FQGNSA. The ends were cut back, 0 bases at V and 1 base at J, with 8 bases in the middle. The CDR3: CASSLAVAGTDTQYF. The CDR3 nucleotides read TGTGCCAGCAGCTTAGCCGTTGCGGGCACAGATACGCAGTATTTT.

The chain joins TRBV20-1 to TRBJ2-7, with 7 nucleotides matching TRBD1. The J call is in doubt because the DNA end fits TRBJ2-5 better. CDR3 size: 15 residues. Germline V gene data show CDR1 as DFQATT and CDR2 as SNEGSKA (reference sequence). The CDR3 bases are TGCAGTGCCACACCCCCGGGACAGAAGAGAGAGACCCAGTACTTC. Amino acid sequence: CSATPPGQKRETQYF.

Note on this clonotype: A read error may account for a junction end that differs from germline. V usage is TRBV10-3 and J usage is TRBJ2-7; TRBD2 agrees at 8 bases. CDR1 is ENHRY and CDR2 is SYGVKD in the germline V gene. The CDR3 is 15 residues long. CDR3 nucleotide sequence: TGTGCCATCGGTGAATCCGGGACTAGGAGATTCGAGCAGTACTTC. Encoded protein: CAIGESGTRRFEQYF.